This entry lists 23 T cell receptor beta chains sequenced from one sample in a study of blood T cell repertoires in COVID-19. Libraries were prepared by immunoSEQ multiplex PCR; TCRdb keeps only in-frame clonotypes and omits some of them. The sample carries about 80,000 clones, approximately 79% recorded once. What was sequenced was peripheral blood. The receptor source for this set is a man between 65 and 85 years old with active or convalescent COVID-19.

This chain joins TRBV27 and TRBJ1-1; 9 bases are shared with TRBD1. CDR1 and CDR2 from the germline V gene are MNHEY and SMNVEV (reference sequence). Losses at the gene ends were 2 bases for V and 6 bases for J; bases not matched to a gene: 4. The CDR3 is 14 amino acids. The CDR3 DNA reads as TGTGCCAGCAGTTTAGTGGGACAGGGCTCTGAAGCTTTCTTT. Its protein product is CASSLVGQGSEAFF.

The J gene is TRBJ2-4, the V gene TRBV11-2; no firm D call. Trimming removed 10 bases at V and 4 bases at J, with 11 bases between. The CDR3 spans 12 residues. CDR1 and CDR2 (germline): SGHAT, FQNNGV. The CDR3 loop is CATTSEKNIQYF. Written as DNA, the CDR3 is TGTGCCACCACAAGCGAAAAAAACATTCAGTACTTC.

V usage is TRBV2 and J usage is TRBJ1-4; no firm D call. V lost 8 bases to trimming and J lost 5 bases, with 15 bases between them. CDR1 SNHLY and CDR2 FYNNEI come from the germline V gene. The CDR3 covers 14 residues. CDR3 DNA: TGTGCCAGCTCGTGGGCAGGACTGAATGAAAAACTGTTTTTT. It specifies CASSWAGLNEKLFF.

This clone was found a few times. V is TRBV11-2 and J is TRBJ2-2; TRBD2 aligns across 8 bases. The junction had 1 base not matched to a gene; V was cut back by 2 bases and J by 2 bases. Per germline, CDR1 SGHAT and CDR2 FQNNGV. The CDR3 is made up of 15 amino acids. The CDR3 nucleotides are TGTGCCAGCAGCTTACTAGCGGGTAACACCGGGGAGCTGTTTTTT. Amino acids: CASSLLAGNTGELFF. The full variable domain, completed using reference TRBV11-2 and TRBJ2-2, is EAGVAQSPRYKIIEKRQSVAFWCNPISGHATLYWYQQILGQGPKLLIQFQNNGVVDDSQLPKDRFSAERLKGVDSTLKIQPAKLEDSAVYLCASSLLAGNTGELFFGEGSRLTVL.

This clone was counted a single time. This chain uses TRBV29-1 with TRBJ2-3, with D possibly TRBD2 on 5 matching bases. Germline V gene lookup returns CDR1 SQVTM and CDR2 ANQGSEA. This CDR3 comprises 13 residues. V was cut by 4 bases and J by 2 bases, with 10 bases left in between. The CDR3 reads CSVVGGVTDTQYF. The CDR3 nucleotides read TGCAGCGTTGTCGGAGGAGTCACAGATACGCAGTATTTT.

This clone has only one observation. CDR3 nucleotides: TGTGCCAGCGGCGAGGGCCTGAACACCGGGGAGCTGTTTTTT. This translates into CASGEGLNTGELFF. The V gene is TRBV2, the J gene TRBJ2-2, with D perhaps matching TRBD2 (5 bases). The germline V gene encodes CDR1 SNHLY and CDR2 FYNNEI. V lost 8 bases, J lost 1 base, and 11 bases lay in between. The CDR3 contains 14 residues.

The chain combines TRBV5-1 with TRBJ1-3; 7 nucleotides match TRBD1. There are 16 residues in the CDR3. Unmatched junction bases numbered 7, after V lost 2 bases and J lost 2 bases. Germline loops: CDR1 SGHRS, CDR2 YFSETQ. CDR3 DNA sequence: TGCGCCAGCAGCTTCAGACAGGGCGGTACTGGAAACACCATATATTTT. It codes for CASSFRQGGTGNTIYF.

The chain has TRBV10-3 and TRBJ2-3, with D possibly matching TRBD1 (6 bases). The CDR3 sequence is 15 residues long. CDR1 is ENHRY and CDR2 is SYGVKD in the germline V gene. With 2 bases removed from V and 1 base from J, the gap between germline ends came to 10 bases. The CDR3, as DNA: TGTGCCATCAGTGAGGGCAAGGGGGGCACAGATACGCAGTATTTT. It is translated as CAISEGKGGTDTQYF.

The V call is TRBV6-1, the J call TRBJ1-3; D is ambiguous. The length of the CDR3 is 14 residues. Trimming removed 2 bases from V and 1 base from J, with 6 bases in between. CDR1 MNHNS and CDR2 SASEGT come from the germline V gene. CDR3 in DNA: TGTGCCAGCAGTGAACTAGCTTCTGGAAACACCATATATTTT. Protein product: CASSELASGNTIYF.

The chain couples TRBV27 to TRBJ2-7; D gene uncertain. CDR1 and CDR2 from the germline V gene are MNHEY and SMNVEV (reference sequence). The length of the CDR3 is 14 residues. The V end was cut by 6 bases, the J end by 3 bases, with 15 bases between. The CDR3: CASRPWVESYEQYF. CDR3 nucleotide sequence: TGTGCCAGCAGACCATGGGTGGAGAGCTACGAGCAGTACTTC.

CDR3: CASRRTGKDEQYF. The CDR3 DNA follows: TGTGCCAGCAGGCGAACAGGGAAGGACGAGCAGTACTTC. The V call is TRBV7-9, the J call TRBJ2-7; D is perhaps TRBD1 (6 bases). CDR3 length: 13 residues. CDR1 is SEHNR, CDR2 FQNEAQ, per germline (reference sequence). V lost 6 bases to trimming and J lost 5 bases, with 14 bases between them.

The chain is built from TRBV5-1 and TRBJ2-7; D is possibly TRBD1 (6 bases). Germline CDR1 SGHRS, CDR2 YFSETQ. Trimming pared 8 bases from V and 0 bases from J, leaving 15 bases between. The CDR3 covers 14 residues. The CDR3 region is CARKVQGSSYEQYF. For the CDR3, the DNA is TGCGCCAGAAAAGTCCAGGGGAGCTCCTACGAGCAGTACTTC. Looking up the rest from reference TRBV5-1 and TRBJ2-7 gives the full variable domain: KAGVTQTPRYLIKTRGQQVTLSCSPISGHRSVSWYQQTPGQGLQFLFEYFSETQRNKGNFPGRFSGRQFSNSRSEMNVSTLELGDSALYLCARKVQGSSYEQYFGPGTRLTVT.

This clone is a singleton in its sample. This chain links TRBV28 with TRBJ1-6; D is unresolved. In germline, CDR1 is MDHEN, CDR2 SYDVKM. The V end was cut by 7 bases, the J end by 5 bases, with 9 bases between. There are 13 residues in the CDR3. Written as DNA, the CDR3 is TGTGCCAGCATGGAGTCCCATAATTCACCCCTCCACTTT. It encodes CASMESHNSPLHF. The full variable domain, with the rest looked up from reference TRBV28 and TRBJ1-6, is DVKVTQSSRYLVKRTGEKVFLECVQDMDHENMFWYRQDPGLGLRLIYFSYDVKMKEKGDIPEGYSVSREKKERFSLILESASTNQTSMYLCASMESHNSPLHFGNGTRLTVT.

The chain couples TRBV28 to TRBJ1-2; 9 bases are shared with TRBD1. V shed 6 bases, J shed 7 bases, and the junction held 12 bases outside the gene matches. The CDR3 covers 15 residues. Per the germline V gene, CDR1 is MDHEN and CDR2 is SYDVKM. CDR3 sequence: CASSSGGQGSSGYTF. The CDR3 nucleotides are TGTGCCAGCAGCTCCGGGGGACAGGGAAGCTCTGGCTACACCTTC.

The rearrangement uses TRBV2 and TRBJ1-5; D is ambiguous. This CDR3 has 13 amino acids. Germline-derived CDR1 and CDR2 are SNHLY and FYNNEI. V shed 6 bases and J shed 5 bases, with 11 bases lying between them. This CDR3 reads CASRMADDQPQHF. The CDR3 bases are TGTGCCAGCAGAATGGCTGATGATCAGCCCCAGCATTTT.

This rearrangement joins TRBV10-2 to TRBJ2-5; D may be TRBD2 (6 bases). Trimming took off 0 bases at V and 9 bases at J, with 14 bases between the two ends. The CDR3 runs 14 residues. Germline lookup yields CDR1 WSHSY and CDR2 SAAADI. The CDR3 reads CASSESGGRGAQYF. CDR3 sequence (DNA): TGCGCCAGCAGTGAGTCCGGGGGAAGGGGAGCCCAGTACTTC.

V usage is TRBV21-1 and J usage is TRBJ1-2; TRBD1 reflects the table's D call only, with no check against the DNA. TRBV21-1 is assigned pseudogene status. This CDR3 spans 14 amino acids. CDR3 loop: CASSQGQAIYGYTF. CDR3 nucleotides: TGTGCCAGCAGCCAAGGACAGGCTATTTATGGCTACACCTTC.

This clone has only a few counts. The V gene is TRBV19, the J gene TRBJ1-5, with a weak D call TRBD1 (6 bases). Germline CDR1 LNHDA, CDR2 SQIVND (reference sequence). The V end lost 4 bases, the J end lost 7 bases, and 11 bases lay between the germline ends. The CDR3 is 13 amino acids. The CDR3 here is CASSRGQRQPQHF. The CDR3 bases are TGTGCCAGTAGTAGGGGGCAGAGGCAGCCCCAGCATTTT.

This clone appeared a few times. The chain uses TRBV2 and TRBJ1-5, with 8 positions matching TRBD1. CDR1 and CDR2 from the germline V gene are SNHLY and FYNNEI. V gave up 3 bases and J gave up 5 bases; unmatched junction bases: 3. The CDR3 runs 14 residues. CDR3 in amino acids: CASSDRGQYQPQHF. The DNA for the CDR3 is TGTGCCAGCAGTGACAGGGGGCAGTATCAGCCCCAGCATTTT.

The chain links TRBV11-2 to TRBJ1-5, with 10 nucleotides matching TRBD1. CDR3 length: 14 amino acids. Germline CDR1 and CDR2: SGHAT and FQNNGV. The junction had 3 bases not matched to a gene; V was cut back by 5 bases and J by 5 bases. The CDR3 DNA reads as TGTGCCAGCAGCCCCGGGACAGGGGATCAGCCCCAGCATTTT. Protein sequence: CASSPGTGDQPQHF.

In its sample, this clone was seen once. This rearrangement joins TRBV5-1 to TRBJ2-1, with a weak D call TRBD2 (6 bases). Trimming pared 4 bases from V and 10 bases from J, leaving 18 bases between. This CDR3 is built from 14 residues. Germline CDR1 reads SGHRS; CDR2 reads YFSETQ. The DNA for the CDR3 is TGCGCCAGCAGCCAAACCAGGGCGGGGTCCGAGCAGTTCTTC. It translates to CASSQTRAGSEQFF. Full variable domain (remainder filled in from reference TRBV5-1 and TRBJ2-1): KAGVTQTPRYLIKTRGQQVTLSCSPISGHRSVSWYQQTPGQGLQFLFEYFSETQRNKGNFPGRFSGRQFSNSRSEMNVSTLELGDSALYLCASSQTRAGSEQFFGPGTRLTVL.

The V call is TRBV10-3, the J call TRBJ2-3; perhaps TRBD2 as D (5 bases). Trimming removed 0 bases at V and 1 base at J, with 11 bases between. Germline V gene data show CDR1 as ENHRY and CDR2 as SYGVKD. The CDR3 is made up of 16 amino acids. For the CDR3, the DNA is TGTGCCATCAGTGAGTCTCCGACTAAACGCACAGATACGCAGTATTTT. It is translated as CAISESPTKRTDTQYF.

The rearrangement joins TRBV9 to TRBJ2-3, with 12 bases identical to TRBD2. Germline CDR1 and CDR2: SGDLS and YYNGEE. The CDR3 loop spans 16 amino acids. The trim removed 4 bases at V and 2 bases at J, leaving 5 bases unmatched. CDR3 bases: TGTGCCAGCAGCTTAAGACTAGCGGGGGCCACAGATACGCAGTATTTT. Its protein product is CASSLRLAGATDTQYF.